This T cell receptor (beta chain) derives from a study of T-cell reconstitution after alpha-beta-depleted transplantation in children. The CDR3 is 15 residues long. Germline V gene lookup returns CDR1 LGHNA and CDR2 YSLEER. Trimming removed 3 bases from V and 6 bases from J; junction bases left unmatched: 6. Preparation of the TCRbeta library involved a method that used unique molecular identifiers. In TCRdb, the PCR reads were re-called with MiXCR into one record per CDR3 protein. Counted here are about 610,000 distinct CDR3 sequences, roughly a tenth occurring once; the ten biggest clones make up around 4%.

The TCR originated in a human donor who donated a stem cell graft to a child with acute myeloid leukemia. The sample in question was PBMCs from the stem cell graft donor, obtained from the stem cell graft. V is TRBV4-3 and J is TRBJ1-5; 9 bases line up with TRBD1. CDR3 coding DNA: TGCGCCAGCAGCCAGGGACAGGGTCTTTTTCAGCCCCAGCATTTT. It encodes CASSQGQGLFQPQHF.